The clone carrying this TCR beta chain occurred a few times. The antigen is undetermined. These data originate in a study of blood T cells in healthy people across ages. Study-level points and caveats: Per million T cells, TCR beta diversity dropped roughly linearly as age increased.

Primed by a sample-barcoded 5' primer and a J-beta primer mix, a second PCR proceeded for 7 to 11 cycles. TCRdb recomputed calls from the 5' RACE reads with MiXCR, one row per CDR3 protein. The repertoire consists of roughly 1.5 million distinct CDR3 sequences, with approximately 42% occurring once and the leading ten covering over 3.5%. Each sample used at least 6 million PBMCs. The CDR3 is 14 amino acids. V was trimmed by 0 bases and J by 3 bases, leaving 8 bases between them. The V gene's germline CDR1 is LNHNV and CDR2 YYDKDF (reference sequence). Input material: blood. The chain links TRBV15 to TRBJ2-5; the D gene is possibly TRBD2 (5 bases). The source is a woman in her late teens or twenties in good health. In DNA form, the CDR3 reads TGTGCCACCAGCAGAGATTTGGAGGAAGAGACCCAGTACTTC. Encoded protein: CATSRDLEEETQYF. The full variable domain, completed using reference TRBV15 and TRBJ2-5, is DAMVIQNPRYQVTQFGKPVTLSCSQTLNHNVMYWYQQKSSQAPKLLFHYYDKDFNNEADTPDNFQSRRPNTSFCFLDIRSPGLGDTAMYLCATSRDLEEETQYFGPGTRLLVL.